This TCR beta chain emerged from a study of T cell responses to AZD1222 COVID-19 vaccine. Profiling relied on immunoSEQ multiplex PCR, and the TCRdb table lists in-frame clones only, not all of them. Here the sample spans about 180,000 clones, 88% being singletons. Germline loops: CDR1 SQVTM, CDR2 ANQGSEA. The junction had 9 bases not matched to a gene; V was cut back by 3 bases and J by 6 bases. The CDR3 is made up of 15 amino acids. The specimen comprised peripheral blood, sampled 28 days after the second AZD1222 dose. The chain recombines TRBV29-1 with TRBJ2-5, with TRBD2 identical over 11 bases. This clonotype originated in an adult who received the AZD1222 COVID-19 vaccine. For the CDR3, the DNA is TGCAGCGTTGAGGGTAGCGGGGGGGCCATCAAGACCCAGTACTTC. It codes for CSVEGSGGAIKTQYF.